This T cell receptor (beta chain) was identified during a study of cytomegalovirus exposure and HLA in healthy donors. Whole-study findings and limits: The study designated fewer than 200 TCR beta chains cytomegalovirus-associated.

Trimming took 4 bases from V and 2 from J, leaving 12 bases between them. The germline V gene encodes CDR1 SGHRS and CDR2 YFSETQ. CDR3 length: 14 amino acids. As for this clone: Its antigen is unidentified.

Primers: 60 Vbeta forward and 13 Jbeta reverse. Assay used: immunoSEQ multiplex PCR; TCRdb lists only in-frame clones, some missing. The table shows under 150,000 clones, with 73% occurring only once. The rearrangement uses TRBV5-1 and TRBJ1-1, with D perhaps matching TRBD1 (5 bases). Sequencing used PBMCs. This TCR derives from a human donor in good health. CDR3 region: CASSLGPTNTEAFF. The DNA of the CDR3 is TGCGCCAGCAGCCTGGGACCGACTAACACTGAAGCTTTCTTT. Filled out from reference TRBV5-1 and TRBJ1-1, the complete variable domain reads KAGVTQTPRYLIKTRGQQVTLSCSPISGHRSVSWYQQTPGQGLQFLFEYFSETQRNKGNFPGRFSGRQFSNSRSEMNVSTLELGDSALYLCASSLGPTNTEAFFGQGTRLTVV.